A single sample is the source of the 32 T cell receptor beta chains below, sequenced in a study of blood T cell repertoires in COVID-19. Profiling relied on immunoSEQ multiplex PCR, and the TCRdb table lists in-frame clones only, not all of them. The repertoire holds around 86,000 clones, with around 90% as singletons. Sequencing was done on a sample of peripheral blood. The receptors come from an elderly woman with acute or convalescent COVID-19.

The chain uses TRBV2 and TRBJ2-1; D might be TRBD1 (6 bases). Germline V gives CDR1 SNHLY, CDR2 FYNNEI. The CDR3 contains 15 residues. V dropped 3 bases and J dropped 3 bases, with 12 bases sitting between them. The CDR3 sequence is CASSDIGGGYNEQFF. In nucleotides, the CDR3 is TGTGCCAGCAGTGATATAGGGGGTGGCTACAATGAGCAGTTCTTC.

This clone was detected only once. This chain uses TRBV14 with TRBJ2-7; D remains ambiguous. Germline CDR1 is SGHDN and CDR2 is FVKESK. CDR3 length: 12 residues. The V gene lost 3 bases and the J gene lost 4 bases, with 7 bases spanning the gap. The CDR3 is CASSQSYYEQYF. The CDR3 DNA reads TGTGCCAGCAGCCAGTCCTATTACGAGCAGTACTTC.

The V and J genes are TRBV7-9 and TRBJ2-1; possibly TRBD2 for D (6 bases). Germline V lookup: CDR1 SEHNR, CDR2 FQNEAQ (reference sequence). The ends were cut back, 8 bases at V and 9 bases at J, with 17 bases in the middle. This CDR3 has 13 amino acids. The CDR3 DNA reads TGTGCCAGCCAGGCGGGATTGGGGTCTGAGCAGTTCTTC. It codes for CASQAGLGSEQFF.

This chain links TRBV6-6 with TRBJ2-5; the D gene is possibly TRBD1 (5 bases). In germline, CDR1 is MNHNY, CDR2 SVGAGI (reference sequence). The CDR3 runs to 12 residues. With 6 bases removed from V and 7 bases from J, the gap between germline ends came to 12 bases. Here the CDR3 reads CASRRQPGTQYF. DNA of the CDR3: TGTGCCAGCAGAAGACAGCCAGGGACCCAGTACTTC.

The genes are TRBV6-5 and TRBJ2-1, with 9 positions matching TRBD1. Germline lookup yields CDR1 MNHEY and CDR2 SVGAGI. CDR3 length equals 14 residues. J lost 7 bases, V lost 4 bases, and 5 bases had no gene match. The CDR3 protein is CASSWGQGENEQFF. The CDR3 DNA reads TGTGCCAGCAGTTGGGGACAGGGAGAAAATGAGCAGTTCTTC.

The chain carries TRBV14 and TRBJ2-7; no clear D. There are 14 residues in the CDR3. The germline V gene has CDR1 SGHDN and CDR2 FVKESK. V was trimmed by 1 base and J by 6 bases, leaving 13 bases between them. The CDR3, as DNA: TGTGCCAGCAGCCAAGTTAGAGCTGAAAGCGAGCAGTACTTC. It translates to CASSQVRAESEQYF. The full variable domain, rest sourced from reference TRBV14 and TRBJ2-7, is EAGVTQFPSHSVIEKGQTVTLRCDPISGHDNLYWYRRVMGKEIKFLLHFVKESKQDESGMPNNRFLAERTGGTYSTLKVQPAELEDSGVYFCASSQVRAESEQYFGPGTRLTVT.

The chain employs TRBV30 and TRBJ1-2; no firm D call. Trimming left V 2 bases short and J 2 bases short, with 9 bases between. Looked up from germline, CDR1 is GTSNPN and CDR2 is SVGIG (reference sequence). The length of the CDR3 is 13 residues. CDR3 in amino acids: CAWSLGPNYGYTF. The DNA for the CDR3 is TGTGCCTGGAGTCTTGGGCCGAACTATGGCTACACCTTC.

The rearrangement joins TRBV2 to TRBJ1-1; the D is unclear. This CDR3 has 14 residues. V lost 3 bases, J lost 6 bases, and 14 bases lay in between. Germline CDR1 and CDR2: SNHLY and FYNNEI. Written as DNA, the CDR3 is TGTGCCAGCAGTGAGACGGGGAGAAACGCTGAAGCTTTCTTT. Encoded protein: CASSETGRNAEAFF.

V usage is TRBV9 and J usage is TRBJ2-5, with TRBD2 identical over 10 bases. Germline lookup yields CDR1 SGDLS and CDR2 YYNGEE. The CDR3 runs 15 residues. J was trimmed by 3 bases and V by 3 bases; bases with no gene match: 5. CDR3 sequence: CASSGGLAKKETQYF. The DNA for the CDR3 is TGTGCCAGCAGCGGGGGACTAGCGAAAAAAGAGACCCAGTACTTC. Complete variable domain (other parts from reference TRBV9 and TRBJ2-5): DSGVTQTPKHLITATGQRVTLRCSPRSGDLSVYWYQQSLDQGLQFLIQYYNGEERAKGNILERFSAQQFPDLHSELNLSSLELGDSALYFCASSGGLAKKETQYFGPGTRLLVL.

In DNA, the CDR3 is TGTGCCAGCAGCCAAGAATGGGGGGGGAGCTACAATGAGCAGTTCTTC. As protein: CASSQEWGGSYNEQFF. V and J are TRBV3-1 (or the pseudogene TRBV3-2) and TRBJ2-1; 7 positions agree with TRBD2. This CDR3 has 16 amino acids. The V and J ends lost 0 bases and 3 bases, in that order; junction bases with no gene match: 5. Germline values: CDR1 LGHDT, CDR2 YNNKEL (reference sequence).

The rearrangement links TRBV28 to TRBJ1-2, with TRBD1 matching 9 bases. The germline V gene encodes CDR1 MDHEN and CDR2 SYDVKM. V lost 5 bases and J lost 8; bases outside the gene matches: 12. The CDR3 has 15 amino acids. The CDR3 coding sequence is TGTGCCAGCAGTACTACAGGGGGCGATCCGTTAGGCTACACCTTC. The encoded protein is CASSTTGGDPLGYTF.

The CDR3 sequence: CASSDRQVDGYTF. The DNA for the CDR3 is TGTGCCAGCAGTGATCGGCAGGTGGATGGCTACACCTTC. The gene calls are TRBV2 and TRBJ1-2, with unresolved D. This CDR3 has 13 residues. CDR1 and CDR2 (germline): SNHLY, FYNNEI. V dropped 3 bases and J dropped 6 bases, with 11 bases sitting between them.

The chain employs TRBV2 and TRBJ2-5, with 9 positions matching TRBD2. This CDR3 is built from 19 residues. The trim removed 7 bases at V and 3 bases at J, leaving 21 bases unmatched. In germline, CDR1 is SNHLY, CDR2 FYNNEI. DNA of the CDR3: TGTGCCAGCATCCGGTCCCCGACTGGAGCGGGGGGCGTTAAAGAGACCCAGTACTTC. This encodes CASIRSPTGAGGVKETQYF.

The rearrangement joins TRBV29-1 to TRBJ2-7; D might be TRBD2 (5 bases). Trimming took off 5 bases at V and 0 bases at J, with 17 bases between the two ends. Germline V lookup: CDR1 SQVTM, CDR2 ANQGSEA. This CDR3 is 15 amino acids long. CDR3 residues: CSVLGGRSSSYEQYF. CDR3 coding DNA: TGCAGCGTTCTCGGTGGGAGATCTAGCTCCTACGAGCAGTACTTC.

The chain recombines TRBV20-1 with TRBJ1-2, with D uncertain. Germline loops: CDR1 DFQATT, CDR2 SNEGSKA (reference sequence). V shed 3 bases and J shed 2 bases, with 13 bases lying between them. CDR3 length: 14 amino acids. CDR3 region: CSASVPPGNYGYTF. The CDR3 DNA is TGCAGTGCTAGTGTTCCCCCGGGGAACTATGGCTACACCTTC.

The V gene is TRBV19, the J gene TRBJ1-6, with 8 bases aligning to TRBD1. V was pared by 7 bases and J by 1 base, with 3 bases of the junction left unmatched. The CDR3 covers 15 residues. Germline assignment: CDR1 LNHDA and CDR2 SQIVND (reference sequence). CDR3 DNA sequence: TGTGCCAGTAAACAGGGGGAGTCCTATAATTCACCCCTCCACTTT. This gives the protein CASKQGESYNSPLHF.

The chain recombines TRBV5-4 with TRBJ2-3, with TRBD2 matching 8 bases. The CDR3 runs 19 residues. Trimming cost V 4 bases and J 4 bases; bases outside gene matches: 20. CDR1 is SGHNT and CDR2 is YYREEE in the germline V gene (reference sequence). DNA for the CDR3: TGTGCCAGCAGCCAAGTCCCCAGCGGGAGATACAAAGGGGCAGATACGCAGTATTTT. The encoded protein is CASSQVPSGRYKGADTQYF.

The chain carries TRBV5-1 and TRBJ1-3; no definite D call. The CDR3 is 16 residues long. Germline V gene data show CDR1 as SGHRS and CDR2 as YFSETQ. V shed 2 bases and J shed 1 base, with 13 bases lying between them. The CDR3 region is CASSLVSGSSGNTIYF. As DNA, the CDR3 is TGCGCCAGCAGCTTAGTATCAGGATCTTCTGGAAACACCATATATTTT.

This chain connects TRBV5-1 to TRBJ2-3; weak D call: TRBD1 (6 bases). CDR3 length: 14 residues. Trimming pared 2 bases from V and 1 base from J, leaving 8 bases between. Germline V CDR1 and CDR2: SGHRS, YFSETQ. CDR3 sequence: CASSLRQGTDTQYF. In DNA form, the CDR3 reads TGCGCCAGCAGCTTAAGACAGGGCACAGATACGCAGTATTTT.

The gene calls are TRBV5-1 and TRBJ2-7; 12 positions match TRBD1. The J segment lost 0 bases and the V segment lost 5 bases, leaving 3 bases of the junction unmatched. The CDR3 totals 15 residues. From germline, CDR1 is SGHRS and CDR2 YFSETQ. The CDR3 region has the DNA TGCGCCAGCAGAGGGACAGGGGGCGGCTCCTACGAGCAGTACTTC. Amino acid sequence: CASRGTGGGSYEQYF.

This clone was counted a single time. The rearrangement links TRBV29-1 to TRBJ1-2; 10 bases agree with TRBD1. The germline CDR1 and CDR2 sequences are SQVTM and ANQGSEA. The CDR3 totals 13 residues. V trimming: 2 bases; J trimming: 4 bases; junction bases outside the gene matches: 1. Written as DNA, the CDR3 is TGCAGCGTTGAAAGGACAGGGGGCTATGGCTACACCTTC. This encodes CSVERTGGYGYTF.

The rearrangement links TRBV11-3 to TRBJ2-2; the D gene is possibly TRBD2 (6 bases). V was clipped by 3 bases and J by 1 base, with 9 bases between them. The CDR3 length is 15 residues. The germline V gene encodes CDR1 SGHNT and CDR2 YENEEA. The CDR3 DNA follows: TGTGCCAGCAGCTTGGACGGGGGGAACACCGGGGAGCTGTTTTTT. Translating gives CASSLDGGNTGELFF.

The rearrangement joins TRBV19 to TRBJ2-6; D unclear. The CDR3 contains 15 residues. The germline CDR1 and CDR2 sequences are LNHDA and SQIVND (reference sequence). With 3 bases removed from V and 0 bases from J, the gap between germline ends came to 6 bases. The CDR3 DNA reads as TGTGCCAGTAGTATCTACGGCTCTGGGGCCAACGTCCTGACTTTC. It specifies CASSIYGSGANVLTF.

V and J are TRBV25-1 and TRBJ1-3; D uncertain. The germline V gene encodes CDR1 MGHDK and CDR2 SYGVNS. V lost 3 bases, J lost 4 bases, and 16 bases lay in between. The CDR3 contains 16 residues. CDR3 region: CASSEVRGGYGNTIYF. The CDR3 DNA reads TGTGCCAGCAGTGAGGTCCGGGGAGGTTACGGAAACACCATATATTTT.

The chain carries TRBV2 and TRBJ2-5, with 7 bases lining up with TRBD2. Trimming took 3 bases from V and 0 from J; bases not matched to a gene: 4. Looked up from germline, CDR1 is SNHLY and CDR2 is FYNNEI. CDR3 length: 15 residues. Here the CDR3 DNA reads TGTGCCAGCAGTGACCCGGGGGGAAACCAAGAGACCCAGTACTTC. Protein sequence: CASSDPGGNQETQYF.

The chain recombines TRBV28 with TRBJ2-7; D might be TRBD1 (6 bases). CDR1 and CDR2 from the germline V gene are MDHEN and SYDVKM. The CDR3 has 14 residues. Trimming pared 6 bases from V and 4 bases from J, leaving 16 bases between. The CDR3 coding sequence is TGTGCCAGCAGCCCCACAGCCCAGGGGTACGAGCAGTACTTC. It yields the protein CASSPTAQGYEQYF.

The J gene is TRBJ2-1, the V gene TRBV28, with a tentative D call TRBD1 (6 bases). V was pared by 5 bases and J by 5 bases, with 22 bases between. The germline gives CDR1 MDHEN, CDR2 SYDVKM. The CDR3 spans 17 residues. The CDR3: CASSLPPQGLVHNEQFF. The CDR3 DNA reads as TGTGCCAGCAGTCTCCCCCCACAGGGATTGGTCCACAATGAGCAGTTCTTC.

This chain connects TRBV28 to TRBJ2-5, with 14 bases lining up with TRBD2. Looked up from germline, CDR1 is MDHEN and CDR2 is SYDVKM. The CDR3 spans 16 residues. V dropped 4 bases and J dropped 3; count of bases not matched to a gene: 4. The CDR3 loop is CASSWTSGGIKETQYF. In DNA form, the CDR3 reads TGTGCCAGCAGTTGGACTAGCGGGGGGATAAAAGAGACCCAGTACTTC.

The chain employs TRBV11-3 and TRBJ2-1; TRBD2 might be the D (5 bases). The CDR3 totals 12 residues. V gave up 5 bases and J gave up 10 bases, with 12 bases separating them. Germline assignment: CDR1 SGHNT and CDR2 YENEEA. The CDR3 nucleotides read TGTGCCAGCAGCGGGAGACTCGGCGAGCAGTTCTTC. Its protein product is CASSGRLGEQFF. Looking up the rest from reference TRBV11-3 and TRBJ2-1 gives the full variable domain: EAGVVQSPRYKIIEKKQPVAFWCNPISGHNTLYWYLQNLGQGPELLIRYENEEAVDDSQLPKDRFSAERLKGVDSTLKIQPAELGDSAVYLCASSGRLGEQFFGPGTRLTVL.

V and J are TRBV5-1 and TRBJ1-1, with a possible D match to TRBD1 (6 bases). The germline V and J ends were trimmed by 0 bases and 1 base, with 10 bases remaining between them. The CDR3 runs to 15 residues. The germline V gene has CDR1 SGHRS and CDR2 YFSETQ. CDR3 in DNA: TGCGCCAGCAGCTTGGTTGCGGGGGCGAACACTGAAGCTTTCTTT. The encoded protein is CASSLVAGANTEAFF.

This rearrangement joins TRBV5-1 to TRBJ2-1; D might be TRBD2 (6 bases). Germline CDR1 and CDR2: SGHRS and YFSETQ. The V end was cut by 5 bases, the J end by 1 base, with 19 bases between. The CDR3 sequence is 17 residues long. CDR3 in amino acids: CASSSGLSVRSYNEQFF. Written as DNA, the CDR3 is TGCGCCAGCAGTTCGGGACTGTCGGTTCGATCCTACAATGAGCAGTTCTTC.

J is TRBJ2-3 and V is TRBV24-1; no definite D call. From germline, CDR1 is KGHDR and CDR2 SFDVKD. The CDR3 runs to 11 residues. The V end lost 9 bases, the J end lost 2 bases, and 5 bases lay between the germline ends. The CDR3, as DNA: TGTGCCACCGGAGACACAGATACGCAGTATTTT. It codes for CATGDTDTQYF.